Sequencing of this TCR beta chain was carried out in a study of blood T cell repertoires in COVID-19. Study as a whole: The United States, Italy and Spain provided the acute and convalescent COVID-19 samples. T cells, B-cell-depleted T cells, or PBMCs supplied cDNA or gDNA.

The table lists this clone with a few counts. Trimming left V 3 bases short and J 5 bases short, with 4 bases between. Germline V gene lookup returns CDR1 GTSNPN and CDR2 SVGIG (reference sequence). This CDR3 comprises 11 residues. In the study's own analysis: By means of reference gene primer amplification, nucleated cell counts were estimated. Method: immunoSEQ multiplex PCR; TCRdb's copy keeps in-frame clones and lacks some. That table supplies the V and J calls and clone size; D and trimming were determined from the DNA. In the table there are 150,000 to 160,000 clones, roughly 83% of which are singletons.

This chain joins TRBV30 and TRBJ1-4, with D unresolved. The specimen was peripheral blood. The clonotype originates from a woman aged 55-75 years with COVID-19, enrolled during active disease. CDR3 sequence reads: CAWSLNEKLFF. In DNA, the CDR3 is TGTGCCTGGAGCCTGAATGAAAAACTGTTTTTT.